Each of the 32 T cell receptor beta chains below was sequenced from the same sample in a study of blood T cells in healthy people across ages. PCR was performed a second time for 7 to 11 cycles using a sample-barcoded 5' primer and a J-beta primer mix. TCRdb re-called the 5' RACE reads through MiXCR, storing one row per CDR3 protein. This table has about 930,000 distinct CDR3 sequences, about 27% appearing once. The same data also went into a second study, on T cells of mothers and their children.

Sequenced sample: blood. The receptor source for this set is a woman in her thirties or forties in good health.

There are a few counts of this clonotype. The genes are TRBV4-3 and TRBJ2-3, with 8 nucleotides matching TRBD1. Germline V gives CDR1 LGHNA, CDR2 YSLEER. V lost 1 base and J lost 2; bases outside the gene matches: 11. The CDR3 has 18 residues. CDR3 loop: CASSQGPPTGESTDTQYF. CDR3 nucleotides: TGCGCCAGCAGCCAAGGTCCCCCGACAGGGGAGTCCACAGATACGCAGTATTTT.

The V and J genes are TRBV5-1 and TRBJ2-1, with TRBD1 matching 9 bases. Germline-derived CDR1 and CDR2 are SGHRS and YFSETQ. The CDR3 consists of 16 residues. After removal of 1 base from V and 11 bases from J, the junction contained 13 bases not matched to a gene. CDR3 DNA: TGCGCCAGCAGCTTGCCGGGACAGGGATCCCCTAAGCAGCAGTTCTTC. Encoded protein: CASSLPGQGSPKQQFF.

The chain employs TRBV6-1 and TRBJ1-6; perhaps TRBD1 as D (5 bases). CDR3 length: 13 residues. In germline, CDR1 is MNHNS, CDR2 SASEGT. Trimming left V 8 bases short and J 7 bases short, with 12 bases between. CDR3 nucleotide sequence: TGTGCCAGCGGGGACCGAATAAATTCACCCCTCCACTTT. Protein: CASGDRINSPLHF.

This clonotype was counted many times. At one of its ends the junction is not consistent with the germline gene, which may arise from a read error. The CDR3 region has the DNA TGTGCCAGCAGGCAAGGACCCGGGGCCAATAAGCCCCAGCATTTT. Translation: CASRQGPGANKPQHF. The chain joins TRBV5-6 to TRBJ1-5, with D perhaps TRBD1 (5 bases). The CDR3 contains 15 residues. Germline V gives CDR1 SGHDT, CDR2 YYEEEE. Full variable domain (rest looked up from reference TRBV5-6 and TRBJ1-5): DAGVTQSPTHLIKTRGQQVTLRCSPKSGHDTVSWYQQALGQGPQFIFQYYEEEERQRGNFPDRFSGHQFPNYSSELNVNALLLGDSALYLCASRQGPGANKPQHFGDGTRLSIL.

This clonotype was recorded many times. The gene calls are TRBV5-1 and TRBJ1-1, with 9 bases lining up with TRBD1. Germline CDR1 SGHRS, CDR2 YFSETQ. V lost 3 bases, J lost 5 bases, and 11 bases stayed unmatched. The CDR3 runs to 16 residues. The CDR3 coding sequence is TGCGCCAGCAGCTCGGGGGAGGACAGGGGAAAGACTGAAGCTTTCTTT. Translating it yields CASSSGEDRGKTEAFF.

The chain recombines TRBV20-1 with TRBJ2-1, with 9 nucleotides matching TRBD1. Trimming took 5 bases from V and 6 from J; bases not matched to a gene: 11. CDR3 length: 15 residues. Germline CDR1 and CDR2: DFQATT and SNEGSKA (reference sequence). The CDR3 coding sequence is TGCAGTGCTCTAAACCGGGACAGGGACTTCAATGAGCAGTTCTTC. As protein: CSALNRDRDFNEQFF.

This chain joins TRBV2 and TRBJ2-7; TRBD1 or TRBD2 may be the D gene (7 bases each). This CDR3 spans 14 amino acids. With 6 bases removed from V and 5 bases from J, the gap between germline ends came to 17 bases. Germline values: CDR1 SNHLY, CDR2 FYNNEI. CDR3 residues: CASSPTPGGDEQYF. As DNA, the CDR3 is TGTGCCAGCAGCCCAACCCCAGGGGGGGACGAGCAGTACTTC.

The rearrangement uses TRBV5-1 and TRBJ2-1, with D perhaps matching TRBD2 (5 bases). CDR1 is SGHRS, CDR2 YFSETQ, per germline. Trimming stripped 0 bases from V and 6 bases from J, with 10 bases between. This CDR3 is 14 amino acids long. CDR3 sequence reads: CASSLERLPNEQFF. In DNA form, the CDR3 reads TGCGCCAGCAGCTTGGAGCGGTTGCCCAATGAGCAGTTCTTC. Filled out from reference TRBV5-1 and TRBJ2-1, the complete variable domain reads KAGVTQTPRYLIKTRGQQVTLSCSPISGHRSVSWYQQTPGQGLQFLFEYFSETQRNKGNFPGRFSGRQFSNSRSEMNVSTLELGDSALYLCASSLERLPNEQFFGPGTRLTVL.

This clonotype was observed at least ten times. This rearrangement joins TRBV7-2 to TRBJ2-5; 8 nucleotides match TRBD2. CDR3 length: 15 residues. Germline V gene sequence: CDR1 SGHTA, CDR2 FQGNSA. Trimming at V came to 2 bases and at J to 5 bases, leaving 7 bases not matched to a gene. CDR3: CASSLRGTSGETQYF. The CDR3 region has the DNA TGTGCCAGCAGCTTAAGGGGAACTAGCGGTGAGACCCAGTACTTC.

The table lists this clonotype with a few counts. This chain uses TRBV5-1 with TRBJ2-2; D uncertain. The V and J ends lost 3 bases and 3 bases respectively, with 12 bases between them. CDR3 size: 15 residues. From germline, CDR1 is SGHRS and CDR2 YFSETQ. CDR3: CASSSAVVDTGELFF. The DNA of the CDR3 is TGCGCCAGCAGCTCGGCTGTGGTCGACACCGGGGAGCTGTTTTTT.

The chain joins TRBV5-8 to TRBJ2-3; D is perhaps TRBD1 (6 bases). V shed 4 bases and J shed 4 bases, with 16 bases lying between them. This CDR3 region has 15 residues. Germline V gene sequence: CDR1 SGHTS, CDR2 YDEGEE. CDR3 residues: CASSPQGLASDTQYF. As DNA, the CDR3 is TGTGCCAGCAGCCCGCAGGGGTTGGCGTCAGATACGCAGTATTTT. The full variable domain, completed using reference TRBV5-8 and TRBJ2-3, is EAGVTQSPTHLIKTRGQQATLRCSPISGHTSVYWYQQALGLGLQFLLWYDEGEERNRGNFPPRFSGRQFPNYSSELNVNALELEDSALYLCASSPQGLASDTQYFGPGTRLTVL.

This clonotype was counted ten times or more. The gene calls are TRBV5-6 and TRBJ2-7; D assignment may be TRBD1 or TRBD2 (5 bases each). CDR3 size: 14 residues. Germline V gene data show CDR1 as SGHDT and CDR2 as YYEEEE. Between the trimmed V and J ends, which lost 2 bases and 0 bases, there was a span of 9 bases. For the CDR3, the DNA is TGTGCCAGCAGCTTCGGGACCCCCTCCTACGAGCAGTACTTC. Translated: CASSFGTPSYEQYF.

V usage is TRBV20-1 and J usage is TRBJ1-2, with D perhaps matching TRBD1 (5 bases). V lost 0 bases, J lost 4 bases, and 9 bases lay in between. CDR3 length: 13 residues. Germline V lookup: CDR1 DFQATT, CDR2 SNEGSKA (reference sequence). The chain's CDR3 is CSAREEGTYGYTF. CDR3 nucleotide sequence: TGCAGTGCTAGAGAGGAGGGGACCTATGGCTACACCTTC.

CDR3 bases: TGCAGTATCCGGGACAGGGGGCGCAGGGCTAATGAAAAACTGTTTTTT. This gives the protein CSIRDRGRRANEKLFF. The chain employs TRBV20-1 and TRBJ1-4; TRBD1 aligns across 12 bases. CDR1 DFQATT and CDR2 SNEGSKA come from the germline V gene (reference sequence). This CDR3 comprises 16 residues. J lost 3 bases, V lost 8 bases, and 10 bases had no gene match.

The table lists this clonotype with many counts. V gene TRBV12-3 or TRBV12-4 combines with J gene TRBJ1-2, with a tentative D call TRBD1 (6 bases). V lost 5 bases to trimming and J lost 4 bases, with 11 bases between them. There are 13 residues in the CDR3. CDR3 sequence: CASSPGQPYGYTF. CDR3 nucleotides: TGTGCCAGCAGTCCAGGACAGCCCTATGGCTACACCTTC.

A word on this clonotype: A junction end diverges from the germline sequence, so it may reflect a read error. The chain has TRBV2 and TRBJ2-7; tentative D call: TRBD1 (6 bases). From germline, CDR1 is SNHLY and CDR2 FYNNEI. The CDR3 totals 14 residues. The CDR3 here is CASSRQAPSYKQYF. In nucleotides, the CDR3 is TGTGCCAGCAGTAGACAGGCCCCCTCCTACAAGCAGTACTTC.

The genes are TRBV29-1 and TRBJ1-5; no firm D call. The CDR3 loop spans 13 amino acids. The V end was cut by 4 bases, the J end by 3 bases, with 10 bases between. Germline values: CDR1 SQVTM, CDR2 ANQGSEA. The CDR3 DNA follows: TGCAGCGTTGGTCTCGGGTACAATCAGCCCCAGCATTTT. Residues: CSVGLGYNQPQHF.

This clonotype was detected only a few times. A much larger clone differs from this one at a single base, so this may be a read error. This chain uses TRBV6-1 with TRBJ2-7; 7 bases match TRBD1. V shed 6 bases and J 2 bases; nucleotides not matched to a gene: 7. The CDR3 sequence is 14 residues long. Germline V gene data show CDR1 as MNHNS and CDR2 as SASEGT. The CDR3 bases are TGTGCCAGCAGGGCACAGGGGAATGCCTACGAGCAGTACTTC. Translation gives CASRAQGNAYEQYF.

Worth noting for this clonotype: It may be a read error: a sequence one base away is much more abundant. The rearrangement links TRBV6-1 to TRBJ2-1; tentatively, D is TRBD2 (5 bases). Trimming took off 9 bases at V and 12 bases at J, with 12 bases between the two ends. Per germline, CDR1 MNHNS and CDR2 SASEGT. CDR3 length: 10 amino acids. The CDR3, as DNA: TGTGCCAGTCATGGAGGCGGGCAGTTCTTC. Translating gives CASHGGGQFF.

The genes are TRBV7-8 and TRBJ2-5, with TRBD1 identical over 7 bases. CDR1 is SGHVS and CDR2 is FQNEAQ in the germline V gene. The CDR3 runs to 17 residues. Unmatched junction bases numbered 14, after V lost 5 bases and J lost 2 bases. In DNA form, the CDR3 reads TGTGCCAGCAGCCCTTCTGGACAGGTCTTTTTACAAGAGACCCAGTACTTC. Its protein is CASSPSGQVFLQETQYF.

This sequence joins TRBV5-6 and TRBJ2-5, with D possibly called TRBD1 or TRBD2 (5 bases each). CDR3 length: 11 residues. V was pared by 7 bases and J by 5 bases, with 9 bases between. Per the germline V gene, CDR1 is SGHDT and CDR2 is YYEEEE. CDR3 DNA: TGTGCCAGCGCCTGGGGGGAGACCCAGTACTTC. Amino acid sequence: CASAWGETQYF.

This chain joins TRBV5-6 and TRBJ1-2, with D maybe TRBD1 (5 bases). CDR3 length: 14 residues. Trimming took 5 bases from V and 8 from J, leaving 19 bases between them. Germline V gene data show CDR1 as SGHDT and CDR2 as YYEEEE. This CDR3 is CASRRKGLGVGYTF. CDR3 coding DNA: TGTGCCAGCAGACGAAAGGGACTCGGGGTCGGCTACACCTTC.

This clonotype was recorded a few times. This chain joins TRBV20-1 and TRBJ2-4; 11 nucleotides align to TRBD2. Germline V gives CDR1 DFQATT, CDR2 SNEGSKA (reference sequence). V lost 5 bases to trimming and J lost 13 bases; unmatched junction nucleotides: 16. The CDR3 spans 15 residues. CDR3 in DNA: TGCAGTGCTCTAGTACTAGCGGGGGACCACAATGAGCAGTACTTC. Protein: CSALVLAGDHNEQYF.

The chain is built from TRBV6-6 and TRBJ2-2; 7 nucleotides align to TRBD1. This CDR3 spans 14 amino acids. The V and J ends lost 11 bases and 0 bases, in that order; junction bases with no gene match: 6. Germline V gene sequence: CDR1 MNHNY, CDR2 SVGAGI (reference sequence). CDR3 protein: CAVTGRPNTGELFF. DNA of the CDR3: TGTGCCGTGACAGGGAGACCGAACACCGGGGAGCTGTTTTTT.

This rearrangement joins TRBV28 to TRBJ1-6; unclear D gene. Germline-derived CDR1 and CDR2 are MDHEN and SYDVKM. The V end was cut by 10 bases, the J end by 0 bases, with 10 bases between. The CDR3 covers 14 residues. Here the CDR3 DNA reads TGTGCCACTCTACACGGCTCCTATAATTCACCCCTCCACTTT. As protein: CATLHGSYNSPLHF.

Ten or more counts support this clonotype. The gene calls are TRBV20-1 and TRBJ2-1; the D gene is possibly TRBD1 (6 bases). There are 14 residues in the CDR3. The germline gives CDR1 DFQATT, CDR2 SNEGSKA (reference sequence). The germline V and J ends were trimmed by 2 bases and 5 bases, with 13 bases remaining between them. The CDR3, as DNA: TGCAGTGCTAGATGGGGGCCCCAGGACAATGAGCAGTTCTTC. Protein sequence: CSARWGPQDNEQFF.

The DNA for the CDR3 is TGTGCCAGCAGCTTAGGCCCAGGAGGGAACTATGGCTACACCTTC. Amino acids: CASSLGPGGNYGYTF. This chain uses TRBV7-3 with TRBJ1-2, with D hard to call. Looked up from germline, CDR1 is SGHTA and CDR2 is FQGTGA. V was clipped by 2 bases and J by 2 bases, with 12 bases between them. This CDR3 is built from 15 residues.

This clonotype has a single count. The chain couples TRBV7-9 to TRBJ2-3, with 8 bases that match TRBD1. Germline V gene sequence: CDR1 SEHNR, CDR2 FQNEAQ (reference sequence). V shed 8 bases, J shed 2 bases, and the junction held 9 bases outside the gene matches. The CDR3 totals 15 residues. The CDR3 region is CASGSRTGTTDTQYF. DNA for the CDR3: TGTGCCAGCGGTAGCCGGACAGGGACCACAGATACGCAGTATTTT.

This chain uses TRBV7-2 with TRBJ1-2; 9 positions match TRBD1. This CDR3 is 15 amino acids long. Germline V gene lookup returns CDR1 SGHTA and CDR2 FQGNSA. Trimming removed 6 bases from V and 6 bases from J; junction bases left unmatched: 11. CDR3 in amino acids: CASRGQGTLRDGYTF. CDR3 nucleotide sequence: TGTGCCAGCAGAGGACAGGGGACGTTGCGCGATGGCTACACCTTC.

V gene TRBV20-1 combines with J gene TRBJ2-1, with a weak D call TRBD2 (5 bases). The CDR3 covers 15 residues. Per the germline V gene, CDR1 is DFQATT and CDR2 is SNEGSKA (reference sequence). V was pared by 3 bases and J by 0 bases, with 12 bases between. CDR3 DNA: TGCAGTGCTAGTCGGCAGCGGAGCTCCTACAATGAGCAGTTCTTC. It is translated as CSASRQRSSYNEQFF.

The rearrangement uses TRBV9 and TRBJ2-1, with unresolved D. The CDR3 is made up of 15 amino acids. V lost 0 bases and J 0 bases, leaving 7 bases between the germline ends. Germline loops: CDR1 SGDLS, CDR2 YYNGEE. The CDR3 DNA reads TGTGCCAGCAGCGTAGAGAGTAGCTCCTACAATGAGCAGTTCTTC. Amino acids: CASSVESSSYNEQFF.

This chain uses TRBV28 with TRBJ2-7; 15 bases agree with TRBD2. Trimming removed 5 bases from V and 0 bases from J; junction bases left unmatched: 8. The CDR3 runs to 18 residues. Germline V gives CDR1 MDHEN, CDR2 SYDVKM. The CDR3 region has the DNA TGTGCCAGCAGTACATGGGGGACTAGCGGGGGGCACTCCTACGAGCAGTACTTC. Translation: CASSTWGTSGGHSYEQYF.